This TCR beta chain was recovered during a study of cytomegalovirus exposure and HLA in healthy donors. Study-wide results and limits: Another analysis was done later, and it associated more than 15,000 TCR beta sequences with HLA alleles at 0.05 false discovery rate. Productive status was seen about 90% or about 30% of the time for most TCR beta V segments in an earlier analysis. Trimming of TCR beta V- and J-genes showed a link, identified in a later analysis, to a missense DCLRE1C variant.

The PCR used 60 Vbeta and 13 Jbeta primers. Assay used: immunoSEQ multiplex PCR; TCRdb lists only in-frame clones, some missing. The sample has tens of thousands of clones; about 57% are singletons. Turning to this clone: Its antigen is not identified.

Germline V CDR1 and CDR2: LNHDA, SQIVND (reference sequence). This CDR3 is 16 amino acids long. Germline trimming cut 3 bases from V and 1 base from J; bases unmatched to any gene: 5. The sequence derives from a human donor in good health. The sequencing input was PBMCs. V is TRBV19 and J is TRBJ2-2, with 7 bases aligning to TRBD2. Written as DNA, the CDR3 is TGTGCCAGTAGTATTGGGGGGGTTATGAACACCGGGGAGCTGTTTTTT. Residues: CASSIGGVMNTGELFF.